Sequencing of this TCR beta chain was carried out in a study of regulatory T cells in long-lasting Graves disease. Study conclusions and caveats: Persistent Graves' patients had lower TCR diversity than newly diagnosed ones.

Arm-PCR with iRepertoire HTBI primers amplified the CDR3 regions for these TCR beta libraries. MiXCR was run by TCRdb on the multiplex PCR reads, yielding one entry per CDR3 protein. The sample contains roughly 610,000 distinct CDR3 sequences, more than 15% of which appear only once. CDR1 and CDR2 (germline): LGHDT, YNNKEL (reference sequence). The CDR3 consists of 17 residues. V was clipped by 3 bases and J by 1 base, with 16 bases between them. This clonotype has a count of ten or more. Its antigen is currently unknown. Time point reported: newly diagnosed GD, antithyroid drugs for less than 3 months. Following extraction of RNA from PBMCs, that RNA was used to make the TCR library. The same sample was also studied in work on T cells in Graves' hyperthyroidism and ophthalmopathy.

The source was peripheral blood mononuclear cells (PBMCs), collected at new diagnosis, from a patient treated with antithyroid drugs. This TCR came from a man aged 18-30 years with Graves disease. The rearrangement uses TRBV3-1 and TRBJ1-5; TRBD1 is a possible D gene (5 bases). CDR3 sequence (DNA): TGTGCCAGCAGCCAGAGGGGAGGGTTGGTAAGCAATCAGCCCCAGCATTTT. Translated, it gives CASSQRGGLVSNQPQHF.